At least ten counts were recorded for the clone carrying this TCR beta chain. Its matching antigen is unknown. With a J-beta primer mix and a sample-barcoded 5' primer, a second PCR ran roughly 6 to 11 cycles. The template-switch adaptor, which had 12 random nucleotides, put a tag on each cDNA molecule. Per sample, CDR3-containing paired-end reads numbered at least 2.5 million. TCRdb re-called the 5' RACE reads through MiXCR, storing one row per CDR3 protein. The repertoire includes 1,500,000 or so distinct CDR3 sequences, approximately 39% of them detected once, and approximately 4% sits in the top ten. The record originates from a study of blood T cells in healthy people across ages. This CDR3 region has 16 residues. Per germline, CDR1 SGHDT and CDR2 YYEEEE. The V and J ends lost 4 bases and 5 bases respectively, with 18 bases between them. Regarding the study as a whole: Observed TCR beta diversity per million T cells went down as age went up. This fall followed a roughly linear course with age.

The source material was blood. The clonotype was recovered from a young woman in good health. The V gene is TRBV5-6, the J gene TRBJ1-4; D may be TRBD1 (5 bases). CDR3 bases: TGTGCCAGCAGCATGGGACTTGGGACGCAGAATGAAAAACTGTTTTTT. Translation: CASSMGLGTQNEKLFF.